The next 21 T cell receptor beta chains were all read from a single sample in a study of blood T cell repertoires in COVID-19. Repertoires were generated with immunoSEQ multiplex PCR, while TCRdb's copy carries only in-frame clones and drops some. The sample has approximately 210,000 clones, roughly 80% seen once; the top ten hold 2.6%. What was sequenced was peripheral blood. The receptors were sampled from a woman aged 70-85 years with active or convalescent COVID-19.

This chain links TRBV28 with TRBJ1-3, with TRBD1 identical over 7 bases. Germline trimming cut 6 bases from V and 2 bases from J; bases unmatched to any gene: 4. CDR1 is MDHEN, CDR2 SYDVKM, per germline. The CDR3 runs 14 residues. As DNA, the CDR3 is TGTGCCAGCAGCCAAGACAGGGCTGGAAACACCATATATTTT. It is translated as CASSQDRAGNTIYF.

The chain carries TRBV4-1 and TRBJ2-1; 11 bases map to TRBD2. Per the germline V gene, CDR1 is MGHRA and CDR2 is YSYEKL. The CDR3 sequence is 20 residues long. V dropped 3 bases and J dropped 2; count of bases not matched to a gene: 15. CDR3 coding DNA: TGCGCCAGCAGCCAGGGTAGCGGGAGGGCGTCATTCGGCCCCTACAATGAGCAGTTCTTC. Protein product: CASSQGSGRASFGPYNEQFF.

The rearrangement links TRBV4-2 to TRBJ2-3; possible D gene TRBD2, 7 bases. CDR1 is LGHNA, CDR2 YNFKEQ, per germline. Between the trimmed V and J ends, which lost 2 bases and 2 bases, there was a span of 14 bases. There are 16 residues in the CDR3. CDR3 DNA sequence: TGTGCCAGCAGCCAATCGGAACGGGGGGCCACAGATACGCAGTATTTT. Its protein is CASSQSERGATDTQYF.

This clone was detected a few times. This rearrangement joins TRBV4-1 to TRBJ2-7; a weak D match, TRBD1 (5 bases). The germline V gene has CDR1 MGHRA and CDR2 YSYEKL. This CDR3 is built from 17 residues. V lost 1 base, J lost 2 bases, and 18 bases lay in between. This CDR3 reads CASSQGPRGGATYEQYF. The CDR3 coding sequence is TGCGCCAGCAGCCAAGGTCCCCGAGGTGGGGCTACCTACGAGCAGTACTTC.

The gene calls are TRBV2 and TRBJ2-3, with TRBD2 matching 10 bases. Losses at the gene ends were 6 bases for V and 4 bases for J; bases not matched to a gene: 4. This CDR3 has 14 residues. Germline CDR1 SNHLY, CDR2 FYNNEI. CDR3 sequence reads: CASRLAGAPDTQYF. Here the CDR3 DNA reads TGTGCCAGCAGGCTAGCGGGAGCACCAGATACGCAGTATTTT. The full variable domain, with the rest looked up from reference TRBV2 and TRBJ2-3, is EPEVTQTPSHQVTQMGQEVILRCVPISNHLYFYWYRQILGQKVEFLVSFYNNEISEKSEIFDDQFSVERPDGSNFTLKIRSTKLEDSAMYFCASRLAGAPDTQYFGPGTRLTVL.

This sequence joins TRBV11-3 and TRBJ2-5; D gene uncertain. The CDR3 loop spans 15 amino acids. V gave up 2 bases and J gave up 2 bases, with 12 bases separating them. Germline V gene data show CDR1 as SGHNT and CDR2 as YENEEA. CDR3 sequence: CASSLSAGSQETQYF. The CDR3 region has the DNA TGTGCCAGCAGCTTAAGTGCAGGCTCTCAAGAGACCCAGTACTTC.

The chain recombines TRBV18 with TRBJ1-5, with 7 bases identical to TRBD1. V shed 6 bases and J 2 bases; nucleotides not matched to a gene: 4. The CDR3 contains 14 residues. The germline CDR1 and CDR2 sequences are KGHSH and LQKENI. CDR3 protein: CASSEGARNQPQHF. CDR3 sequence (DNA): TGTGCCAGCTCGGAGGGGGCGCGCAATCAGCCCCAGCATTTT.

This sequence joins TRBV19 and TRBJ2-5; D is perhaps TRBD2 (6 bases). The length of the CDR3 is 15 residues. The V and J ends lost 4 bases and 5 bases respectively, with 17 bases between them. The germline gives CDR1 LNHDA, CDR2 SQIVND (reference sequence). The DNA of the CDR3 is TGTGCCAGTAGTAGCGCGGGGTCGAGCAGGGAGACCCAGTACTTC. This translates into CASSSAGSSRETQYF.

The chain is built from TRBV7-8 and TRBJ2-7, with D perhaps matching TRBD2 (5 bases). CDR3 length equals 14 residues. V was trimmed by 4 bases and J by 2 bases, leaving 12 bases between them. Germline assignment: CDR1 SGHVS and CDR2 FQNEAQ. CDR3 coding DNA: TGTGCCAGCAGCTCCCGAGCGGCTACCTACGAGCAGTACTTC. It codes for CASSSRAATYEQYF.

The chain uses TRBV24-1 and TRBJ2-5; D is unresolved. The V end lost 0 bases, the J end lost 5 bases, and 12 bases lay between the germline ends. This CDR3 is 15 amino acids long. Germline-derived CDR1 and CDR2 are KGHDR and SFDVKD. In DNA, the CDR3 is TGTGCCACCAGTGATTTGCAGCGTCCGAGGGAGACCCAGTACTTC. This encodes CATSDLQRPRETQYF.

The rearrangement links TRBV28 to TRBJ2-7; D perhaps matches TRBD1 (5 bases). CDR1 is MDHEN and CDR2 is SYDVKM in the germline V gene. The CDR3 sequence is 16 residues long. Trimming pared 1 base from V and 3 bases from J, leaving 16 bases between. The CDR3 DNA reads TGTGCCAGCAGTTTATTTGCCTCCATAGGGGTCTACGAGCAGTACTTC. Translated, it gives CASSLFASIGVYEQYF.

The chain recombines TRBV7-5 with TRBJ1-5; the tabulated D call, TRBD1, remains unverified against the DNA. TRBV7-5 constitutes a pseudogene. The CDR3 has 19 residues. CDR3 sequence: CARSLMPRQGAGSNQPQHF. The DNA for the CDR3 is TGTGCCAGAAGCCTTATGCCTCGACAGGGGGCGGGGAGCAATCAGCCCCAGCATTTT.

The rearrangement uses TRBV6-2 or TRBV6-3 and TRBJ1-2, with D maybe TRBD1 (5 bases). Deletions cut 5 bases from V and 7 bases from J, with 17 bases between. The V gene's germline CDR1 is MNHEY and CDR2 SVGEGT. CDR3 length: 14 residues. The CDR3 DNA is TGTGCCAGCAGTCCCCGACAGACTGGTTCTGGCTACACCTTC. This codes for CASSPRQTGSGYTF.

CDR3: CASSRDRSYQETQYF. CDR3 DNA sequence: TGTGCCAGCAGCCGGGACAGGTCGTACCAAGAGACCCAGTACTTC. The rearrangement links TRBV5-4 to TRBJ2-5, with 8 bases fitting TRBD1. This CDR3 contains 15 residues. J lost 0 bases, V lost 4 bases, and 5 bases had no gene match. Per germline, CDR1 SGHNT and CDR2 YYREEE (reference sequence).

The V call is TRBV6-1, the J call TRBJ1-1; 9 nucleotides align to TRBD1. There are 15 residues in the CDR3. V shed 0 bases and J 6 bases; nucleotides not matched to a gene: 5. Per germline, CDR1 MNHNS and CDR2 SASEGT. The CDR3 DNA reads TGTGCCAGCAGTGAAGCACTACAGGGGGCCCCTGAAGCTTTCTTT. Protein sequence: CASSEALQGAPEAFF.

The chain carries TRBV27 and TRBJ2-7; TRBD1 matches at 8 bases. CDR1 and CDR2 from the germline V gene are MNHEY and SMNVEV (reference sequence). This CDR3 has 15 amino acids. V lost 6 bases and J lost 5; bases outside the gene matches: 12. CDR3 DNA sequence: TGTGCCAGCAGAGACAGGGGTAGGGGAATGAACGAGCAGTACTTC. Translation gives CASRDRGRGMNEQYF.

This clone was counted ten times or more. The V call is TRBV27, the J call TRBJ2-7; 10 bases line up with TRBD1. The germline V gene has CDR1 MNHEY and CDR2 SMNVEV (reference sequence). Germline trimming cut 1 base from V and 7 bases from J; bases unmatched to any gene: 10. The CDR3 runs 16 residues. The CDR3 region has the DNA TGTGCCAGCAGTTTATATACCGGGACAGGGGTGAGGGAGCAGTACTTC. Its translation is CASSLYTGTGVREQYF.

The CDR3 region has the DNA TGTGCCAGCAGCGCCAGTTGGGGGGACAATCAGCCCCAGCATTTT. Encoded protein: CASSASWGDNQPQHF. The chain has TRBV11-2 and TRBJ1-5; maybe TRBD1 (5 bases). The CDR3 sequence is 15 residues long. Germline CDR1 reads SGHAT; CDR2 reads FQNNGV. Trimming removed 5 bases at V and 3 bases at J, with 14 bases between.

The rearrangement links TRBV27 to TRBJ2-1, with 10 bases matching TRBD2. The J segment lost 10 bases and the V segment lost 6 bases, leaving 15 bases of the junction unmatched. The CDR3 is made up of 16 amino acids. The germline V gene has CDR1 MNHEY and CDR2 SMNVEV (reference sequence). The CDR3 here is CASSRLGSGRSWEQFF. The CDR3 bases are TGTGCCAGCAGCCGCCTGGGTAGCGGGAGGTCGTGGGAGCAGTTCTTC.

The rearrangement joins TRBV3-1 (or the pseudogene TRBV3-2) to TRBJ1-6; 8 nucleotides align to TRBD1. The V and J ends lost 4 bases and 9 bases, in that order; junction bases with no gene match: 8. The germline V gene encodes CDR1 LGHDT and CDR2 YNNKEL (reference sequence). CDR3 length: 15 residues. This CDR3 is CASSPYRGSFSPLHF. The CDR3 DNA reads as TGTGCCAGCAGCCCCTACAGGGGGTCTTTTTCACCCCTCCACTTT.

The rearrangement links TRBV28 to TRBJ2-3, with TRBD1 matching over 10 bases. This CDR3 is 17 amino acids long. CDR1 is MDHEN and CDR2 is SYDVKM in the germline V gene. The J segment lost 4 bases and the V segment lost 5 bases, leaving 12 bases of the junction unmatched. The CDR3 sequence is CASSPYLDRGYADTQYF. The CDR3 DNA reads as TGTGCCAGCAGTCCCTATCTGGACAGGGGGTACGCAGATACGCAGTATTTT.